This TCR beta chain was obtained from a study of cytomegalovirus exposure and HLA in healthy donors. Study-level background: An analysis done earlier identified almost 120 million unique TCR beta sequences from approximately 200 million T cells.

After removal of 0 bases from V and 6 bases from J, the junction contained 10 bases not matched to a gene. There are 17 residues in the CDR3. The germline gives CDR1 LGHNA, CDR2 YNFKEQ. This PCR relied on a set of 60 Vbeta primers and 13 Jbeta primers. The assay was immunoSEQ multiplex PCR, and TCRdb's table has in-frame clones only and misses some. The data contain about 170,000 clones, approximately 73% of them singletons. Turning to this clone: Antigen specificity is unknown.

Overall study results and limits: Reports indicated that the classifier achieved high specificity and sensitivity in diagnosing cytomegalovirus status. Some segments of the V type, notably TRBV6-2 and TRBV6-3, were excluded as indistinguishable. Sequence variants that were highly shared formed a cluster that was likely a sequencing artifact.

The chain is built from TRBV4-2 and TRBJ2-3, with 9 bases identical to TRBD1. This TCR was recovered from a woman aged 18-29 years in good health and CMV-seropositive. The sample comprised PBMCs. The CDR3 bases are TGTGCCAGCAGCCAAGATCCTGAGACAGGGGGATACGATACGCAGTATTTT. This sequence encodes CASSQDPETGGYDTQYF.